This TCR beta chain was retrieved from a study of shared clonotypes between healthy human individuals. Study-wide findings and caveats: Sampling was confined to blood; repertoires within tissues likely differ. The low donor count limited represented genetic and exposure-history diversity. What rarefaction showed was incomplete sorted-subset sequencing despite large depth.

Sequenced by immunoSEQ multiplex PCR; TCRdb stores in-frame clones only, minus some. The repertoire holds under 1 million clones, with around 96% as singletons. In the naive CD8 group, cells lacked CD45RO and were positively selected for CCR7, so terminally differentiated effector memory CD45RA+ cells were left out. Comment on this clone: As yet, its antigen is unknown.

The CDR3 is made up of 12 amino acids. Trimming left V 4 bases short and J 2 bases short, with 5 bases between. The germline CDR1 and CDR2 sequences are SQVTM and ANQGSEA. The clonotype comes from a man aged 30-40 years in good health. What was sequenced was naive CD8+ T cells sorted from blood. The chain employs TRBV29-1 and TRBJ2-2; D remains unclear. The CDR3 protein is CSVVHNTGELFF. CDR3 DNA: TGCAGCGTTGTACACAACACCGGGGAGCTGTTTTTT.